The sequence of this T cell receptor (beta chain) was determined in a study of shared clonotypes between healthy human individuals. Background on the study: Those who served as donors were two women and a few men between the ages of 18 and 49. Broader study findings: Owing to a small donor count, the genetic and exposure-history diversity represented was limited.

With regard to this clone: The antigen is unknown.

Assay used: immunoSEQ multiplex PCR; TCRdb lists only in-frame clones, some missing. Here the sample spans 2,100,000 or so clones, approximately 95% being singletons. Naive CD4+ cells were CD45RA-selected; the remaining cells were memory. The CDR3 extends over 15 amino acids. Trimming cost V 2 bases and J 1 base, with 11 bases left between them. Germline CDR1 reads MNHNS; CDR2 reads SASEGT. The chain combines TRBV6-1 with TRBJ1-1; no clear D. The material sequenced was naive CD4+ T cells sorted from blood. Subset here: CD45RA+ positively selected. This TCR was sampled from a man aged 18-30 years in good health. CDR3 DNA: TGTGCCAGCAGTGAAAACAGTGTAGGGAACACTGAAGCTTTCTTT. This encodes CASSENSVGNTEAFF.